The 22 T cell receptor beta chains listed next were all sequenced from one sample in a study of human T cells and chemical hapten exposure. TCRdb called the RACE reads again in MiXCR, with one record for every CDR3 protein. The data hold 89,000 or so distinct CDR3 sequences, with about 8.5% observed a single time. Regarding time point: pre-sensitization, week 0. Described treatment: therapeutic diphenylcyclopropenone sensitization with weekly scalp DPC. Material: whole blood, obtained in connection with sensitization to the hapten diphenylcyclopropenone (DPC). The source of these receptors is a man aged 35 to 55 with alopecia areata. Some clones in this sample may be carry-over from other donors' samples.

The rearrangement joins TRBV5-1 to TRBJ2-6, with no clear D. The CDR3 consists of 15 residues. Germline V lookup: CDR1 SGHRS, CDR2 YFSETQ. V was shortened by 0 bases and J by 0 bases, with 4 bases between the two germline ends. The CDR3 loop is CASSLELSGANVLTF. CDR3 DNA sequence: TGCGCCAGCAGCTTGGAACTCTCTGGGGCCAACGTCCTGACTTTC.

This chain joins TRBV12-3 or TRBV12-4 and TRBJ1-4, with 9 bases that match TRBD1. The V and J ends lost 1 base and 8 bases, in that order; junction bases with no gene match: 2. CDR3 length equals 14 residues. In DNA, the CDR3 is TGTGCCAGCAGTTTAGGGACAGGGGCCGAAAAACTGTTTTTT. This gives the protein CASSLGTGAEKLFF.

This clonotype was found many times. The chain is built from TRBV5-1 and TRBJ2-1; 7 bases align to TRBD2. The CDR3 runs to 15 residues. The germline gives CDR1 SGHRS, CDR2 YFSETQ. The V segment lost 0 bases and the J segment 4 bases; nucleotides outside the gene matches: 4. The chain's CDR3 is CASSLVLAEYNEQFF. CDR3 DNA sequence: TGCGCCAGCAGCTTGGTGCTAGCGGAATACAATGAGCAGTTCTTC.

This clonotype was seen many times. The J gene is TRBJ2-1, the V gene TRBV20-1; 10 bases are shared with TRBD2. CDR3 size: 16 residues. Germline values: CDR1 DFQATT, CDR2 SNEGSKA (reference sequence). After removal of 5 bases from V and 6 bases from J, the junction contained 13 bases not matched to a gene. The CDR3 sequence is CSASLLASGRGNEQFF. Written as DNA, the CDR3 is TGCAGTGCTTCCCTTCTGGCTAGCGGGAGAGGCAATGAGCAGTTCTTC.

This clonotype was picked up a small number of times. The rearrangement links TRBV10-3 to TRBJ2-2; 10 bases align to TRBD2. This CDR3 comprises 16 residues. V lost 6 bases, J lost 3 bases, and 7 bases stayed unmatched. Germline loops: CDR1 ENHRY, CDR2 SYGVKD. This CDR3 reads CAIREAGGPHTGELFF. CDR3 coding DNA: TGTGCCATCAGGGAAGCGGGAGGGCCCCACACCGGGGAGCTGTTTTTT.

At least ten counts were recorded for this clonotype. CDR3 in amino acids: CASRLPGPHNEQFF. Written as DNA, the CDR3 is TGCGCCAGCAGGTTGCCGGGACCTCACAATGAGCAGTTCTTC. The rearrangement links TRBV10-2 to TRBJ2-1; D is tentatively TRBD1 or TRBD2 (5 bases each). The CDR3 covers 14 residues. Germline assignment: CDR1 WSHSY and CDR2 SAAADI. V was clipped by 6 bases and J by 5 bases, with 14 bases between them.

In its sample, this clonotype was seen a few times. As DNA, the CDR3 is TGTGCCCTGGGGGTTTCCTACAATGAGCAGTTCTTC. This sequence encodes CALGVSYNEQFF. This chain connects TRBV2 to TRBJ2-1; D possibly matches TRBD1 or TRBD2 (5 bases each). The V end was cut by 11 bases, the J end by 1 base, with 9 bases between. The CDR3 runs 12 residues. The V gene's germline CDR1 is SNHLY and CDR2 FYNNEI.

This clonotype was observed a handful of times. The chain is built from TRBV18 and TRBJ2-1; D call uncertain. The CDR3 covers 16 residues. Germline CDR1 reads KGHSH; CDR2 reads LQKENI. The ends were cut back, 0 bases at V and 4 bases at J, with 13 bases in the middle. The CDR3 DNA reads TGTGCCAGCTCACCACCCCCTAGAGCCTTATACAATGAGCAGTTCTTC. Translated: CASSPPPRALYNEQFF.

The rearrangement links TRBV7-2 to TRBJ1-6; D gene uncertain. With 5 bases removed from V and 5 bases from J, the gap between germline ends came to 16 bases. Per germline, CDR1 SGHTA and CDR2 FQGNSA. The CDR3 totals 16 residues. CDR3 sequence reads: CASSKNTPGNNSPLHF. CDR3 sequence (DNA): TGTGCCAGCAGCAAAAACACCCCCGGGAATAATTCACCCCTCCACTTT. The entire variable domain, with the rest obtained from reference TRBV7-2 and TRBJ1-6, is as follows: GAGVSQSPSNKVTEKGKDVELRCDPISGHTALYWYRQSLGQGLEFLIYFQGNSAPDKSGLPSDRFSAERTGGSVSTLTIQRTQQEDSAVYLCASSKNTPGNNSPLHFGNGTRLTVT.

In its sample, this clonotype was seen a few times. The chain is built from TRBV7-2 and TRBJ2-5; D gene unclear. Trimming shortened V by 5 bases and J by 5 bases, and 9 bases separated the two germline ends. CDR1 and CDR2 (germline): SGHTA, FQGNSA. There are 12 residues in the CDR3. CDR3 region: CASSLTSETQYF. CDR3 nucleotide sequence: TGTGCCAGCAGCCTAACGTCGGAGACCCAGTACTTC.

This clonotype was observed a few times. This chain connects TRBV30 to TRBJ1-1, with 7 bases that match TRBD1. Germline trimming cut 2 bases from V and 1 base from J; bases unmatched to any gene: 4. The CDR3 length is 14 residues. CDR1 is GTSNPN and CDR2 is SVGIG in the germline V gene (reference sequence). CDR3 protein: CAWSTGARNTEAFF. CDR3 sequence (DNA): TGTGCCTGGAGTACAGGGGCTAGGAACACTGAAGCTTTCTTT.

At least ten counts were recorded for this clonotype. This chain joins TRBV6-5 and TRBJ1-6; D gene unclear. The V and J ends lost 7 bases and 9 bases respectively, with 13 bases between them. Germline CDR1 and CDR2: MNHEY and SVGAGI. There are 13 residues in the CDR3. CDR3 DNA sequence: TGTGCCAGCATAGGCAGAATAGGTTCACCCCTCCACTTT. It specifies CASIGRIGSPLHF.

This clonotype was recorded at least ten times. This rearrangement joins TRBV6-2 or TRBV6-3 to TRBJ2-5; the D gene is possibly TRBD1 (5 bases). The germline CDR1 and CDR2 sequences are MNHEY and SVGEGT. Trimming stripped 5 bases from V and 2 bases from J, with 15 bases between. The CDR3 extends over 15 amino acids. This CDR3 is CASSRGGHNQETQYF. DNA for the CDR3: TGTGCCAGCAGTCGCGGTGGACACAATCAAGAGACCCAGTACTTC.

A few counts support this clonotype. The genes are TRBV6-6 and TRBJ2-7; D is tentatively TRBD1 or TRBD2 (6 bases each). CDR1 is MNHNY and CDR2 is SVGAGI in the germline V gene (reference sequence). CDR3 length: 14 amino acids. Trimming pared 6 bases from V and 7 bases from J, leaving 19 bases between. The chain's CDR3 is CASSSPGGQGEQYF. In DNA, the CDR3 is TGTGCCAGCAGCTCCCCCGGGGGCCAGGGGGAGCAGTACTTC.

The rearrangement links TRBV11-3 to TRBJ2-2; D possibly corresponds to TRBD2 (5 bases). This CDR3 region has 16 residues. The V end was cut by 5 bases, the J end by 1 base, with 14 bases between. Germline-derived CDR1 and CDR2 are SGHNT and YENEEA. This CDR3 is CASSPRGQWNTGELFF. In DNA form, the CDR3 reads TGTGCCAGCAGCCCCCGAGGGCAGTGGAACACCGGGGAGCTGTTTTTT.

The table lists this clonotype with a few counts. The V call is TRBV19, the J call TRBJ2-1; 9 bases match TRBD2. Unmatched junction bases numbered 15, after V lost 5 bases and J lost 10 bases. This CDR3 contains 16 residues. Germline CDR1 LNHDA, CDR2 SQIVND (reference sequence). The CDR3 sequence is CASSPLIAGEDREQFF. The CDR3 DNA reads TGTGCCAGTAGTCCCTTAATAGCGGGAGAGGACCGGGAGCAGTTCTTC.

This clonotype was counted only a few times. V is TRBV10-3 and J is TRBJ1-3; D not certain. V lost 7 bases and J 2 bases, leaving 12 bases between the germline ends. The germline V gene encodes CDR1 ENHRY and CDR2 SYGVKD. This CDR3 has 14 residues. The CDR3 loop is CAINSGGAGNTIYF. In DNA form, the CDR3 reads TGTGCCATCAACAGTGGTGGGGCTGGAAACACCATATATTTT.

There are a few counts of this clonotype. This chain joins TRBV18 and TRBJ2-1; 7 nucleotides align to TRBD2. With 2 bases clipped from V and 8 bases from J, the junction kept 9 bases outside the gene matches. Germline CDR1 KGHSH, CDR2 LQKENI. The CDR3 spans 15 residues. The CDR3 region has the DNA TGTGCCAGCTCACCATGGGAGGGCCGTCTCCATGAGCAGTTCTTC. This gives the protein CASSPWEGRLHEQFF.

Remarks on this clonotype: One base away lies a much larger clone, so this may be a sequencing read error. This chain uses TRBV11-3 with TRBJ2-3, with TRBD1 as a possible D gene (5 bases). The germline V gene encodes CDR1 SGHNT and CDR2 YENEEA. V was trimmed by 5 bases and J by 5 bases, leaving 17 bases between them. The CDR3 is 15 amino acids. This CDR3 is CASSVVDKGIDTQYF. The CDR3 DNA follows: TGTGCCAGCAGCGTCGTGGACAAAGGCATAGATACGCAGTATTTT.

The chain joins TRBV7-2 to TRBJ1-1; D gene unclear. Germline-derived CDR1 and CDR2 are SGHTA and FQGNSA. Trimming took 3 bases from V and 8 from J, leaving 19 bases between them. CDR3 length equals 15 residues. The CDR3, as DNA: TGTGCCAGCAGCTTTAATCGGGATCCCCCCAACGAAGCTTTCTTT. It yields the protein CASSFNRDPPNEAFF. The whole variable domain, filled in from reference TRBV7-2 and TRBJ1-1, reads GAGVSQSPSNKVTEKGKDVELRCDPISGHTALYWYRQSLGQGLEFLIYFQGNSAPDKSGLPSDRFSAERTGGSVSTLTIQRTQQEDSAVYLCASSFNRDPPNEAFFGQGTRLTVV.

In this sample, this clonotype turned up many times. CDR3 DNA sequence: TGCGCCAGCAGCCAAGAGGCAGGCTCGGAGACCCAGTACTTC. It yields the protein CASSQEAGSETQYF. This chain uses TRBV4-1 with TRBJ2-5; D remains unclear. V was pared by 0 bases and J by 5 bases, with 10 bases between. Looked up from germline, CDR1 is MGHRA and CDR2 is YSYEKL. This CDR3 contains 14 residues.

By its share, this clonotype is medium-sized (0.01 to 0.1%). The chain is built from TRBV12-3 or TRBV12-4 and TRBJ1-4, with a tentative D call TRBD1 (6 bases). CDR3 size: 14 residues. V shed 6 bases and J shed 4 bases, with 12 bases lying between them. The CDR3 here is CASSTGTLNEKLFF. CDR3 DNA sequence: TGTGCCAGCAGCACCGGGACACTTAATGAAAAACTGTTTTTT.